This TCR beta chain was obtained from a study of T and B cells in COVID-19 patients. Study background: Recovered patients mostly had mild to moderate COVID-19 managed as outpatients. General study points: Active COVID-19 showed highly clonal TRB repertoires; recovery showed diversity and richness above healthy donors. The recovered cohort had thousands of exclusive TCR clusters, including 30 to 40 low generation probability clusters. In COVID-19 patients, T cell receptor beta variable and joining gene use was reportedly strongly skewed.

BIOMED2 TRB-A/B primer pools were used in multiplex TRB PCR. TCRdb called the multiplex PCR reads again in MiXCR, with one record for every CDR3 protein. The sample has 20,000 to 25,000 distinct CDR3 sequences; about 31% are singletons. Germline-derived CDR1 and CDR2 are SGHNT and YYREEE (reference sequence). The CDR3 has 15 amino acids. TRB was amplified from around 250-500 ng of blood genomic DNA. This clonotype is a singleton in its sample. Its specificity is not known. A much larger clone is a single base away; this may be a read error. This TCR came from a human donor who had recovered from COVID-19. This chain links TRBV5-4 with TRBJ2-3; 7 nucleotides agree with TRBD2. Sequencing was carried out using blood. CDR3 sequence: CGSSLGGTSTDTQYF. The CDR3 nucleotides read TGTGGCAGCAGCCTCGGGGGGACTAGCACAGATACGCAGTATTTT. The complete variable domain, with remaining parts taken from reference TRBV5-4 and TRBJ2-3, reads ETGVTQSPTHLIKTRGQQVTLRCSSQSGHNTVSWYQQALGQGPQFIFQYYREEENGRGNFPPRFSGLQFPNYSSELNVNALELDDSALYLCGSSLGGTSTDTQYFGPGTRLTVL.